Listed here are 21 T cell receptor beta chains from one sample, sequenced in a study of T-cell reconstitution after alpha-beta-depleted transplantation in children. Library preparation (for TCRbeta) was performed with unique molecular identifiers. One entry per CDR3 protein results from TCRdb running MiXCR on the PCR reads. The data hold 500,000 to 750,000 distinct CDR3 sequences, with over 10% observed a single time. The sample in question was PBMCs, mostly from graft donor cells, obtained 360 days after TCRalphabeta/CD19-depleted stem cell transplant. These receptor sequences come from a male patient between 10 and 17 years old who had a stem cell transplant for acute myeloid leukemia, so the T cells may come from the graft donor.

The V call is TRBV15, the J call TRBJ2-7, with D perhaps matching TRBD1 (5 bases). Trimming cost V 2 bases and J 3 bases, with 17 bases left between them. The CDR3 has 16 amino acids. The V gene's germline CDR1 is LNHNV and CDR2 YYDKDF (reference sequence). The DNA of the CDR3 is TGTGCCACCAGCAGACGAACAGGTGCCCTCTTCTACGAGCAGTACTTC. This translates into CATSRRTGALFYEQYF.

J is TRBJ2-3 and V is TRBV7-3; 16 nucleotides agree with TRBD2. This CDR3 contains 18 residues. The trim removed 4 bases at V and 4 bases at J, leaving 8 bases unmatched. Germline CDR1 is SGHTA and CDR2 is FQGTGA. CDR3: CASSSNRGLAGGPDTQYF. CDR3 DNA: TGTGCCAGCAGCTCAAACCGGGGACTAGCGGGAGGGCCAGATACGCAGTATTTT. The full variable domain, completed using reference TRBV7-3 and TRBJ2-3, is GAGVSQTPSNKVTEKGKYVELRCDPISGHTALYWYRQSLGQGPEFLIYFQGTGAADDSGLPNDRFFAVRPEGSVSTLKIQRTERGDSAVYLCASSSNRGLAGGPDTQYFGPGTRLTVL.

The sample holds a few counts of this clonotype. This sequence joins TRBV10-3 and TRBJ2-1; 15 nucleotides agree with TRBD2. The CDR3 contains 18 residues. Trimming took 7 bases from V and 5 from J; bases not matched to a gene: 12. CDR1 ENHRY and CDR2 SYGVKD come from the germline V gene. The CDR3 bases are TGTGCCATCACCCAAGGACTAGCGGGAGGGACGACTGACAATGAGCAGTTCTTC. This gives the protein CAITQGLAGGTTDNEQFF.

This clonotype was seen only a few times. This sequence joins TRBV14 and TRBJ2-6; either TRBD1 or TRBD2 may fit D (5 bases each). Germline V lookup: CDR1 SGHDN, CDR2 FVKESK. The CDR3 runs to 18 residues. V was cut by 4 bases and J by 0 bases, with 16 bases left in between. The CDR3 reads CASSPGPARGSGANVLTF. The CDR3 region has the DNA TGTGCCAGCAGCCCGGGACCCGCACGCGGCTCTGGGGCCAACGTCCTGACTTTC.

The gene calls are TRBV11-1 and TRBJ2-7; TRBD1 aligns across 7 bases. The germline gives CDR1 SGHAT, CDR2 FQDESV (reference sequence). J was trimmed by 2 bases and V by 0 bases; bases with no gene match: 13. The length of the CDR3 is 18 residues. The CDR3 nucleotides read TGTGCCAGCAGCTTAGCCCGGACAGGAAACTTTATCGCCTACGAGCAGTACTTC. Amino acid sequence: CASSLARTGNFIAYEQYF.

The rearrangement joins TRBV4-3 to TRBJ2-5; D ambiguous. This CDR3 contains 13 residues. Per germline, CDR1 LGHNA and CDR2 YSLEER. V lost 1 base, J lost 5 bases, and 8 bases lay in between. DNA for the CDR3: TGCGCCAGCAGCCAAGTTACCTCCGAGACCCAGTACTTC. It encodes CASSQVTSETQYF.

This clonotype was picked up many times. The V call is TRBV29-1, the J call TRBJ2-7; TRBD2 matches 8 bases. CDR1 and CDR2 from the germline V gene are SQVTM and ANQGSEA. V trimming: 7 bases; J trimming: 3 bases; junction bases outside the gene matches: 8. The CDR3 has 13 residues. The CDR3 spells CSAVSGNYYEQYF. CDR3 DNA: TGCAGCGCCGTTAGCGGGAACTACTACGAGCAGTACTTC.

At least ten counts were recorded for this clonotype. In DNA, the CDR3 is TGTGCCAGCAGCTTAGGTGCTACGCAGTATTTT. This translates into CASSLGATQYF. The rearrangement links TRBV7-3 to TRBJ2-3; D is unclear. CDR3 length equals 11 residues. Trimming removed 2 bases from V and 8 bases from J, with 5 bases in between. Germline CDR1 is SGHTA and CDR2 is FQGTGA.

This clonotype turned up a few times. CDR3 sequence reads: CSAPGRGSYEQYF. The CDR3 DNA reads as TGCAGTGCCCCTGGGAGGGGCTCCTACGAGCAGTACTTC. The chain has TRBV20-1 and TRBJ2-7, with 7 bases that match TRBD2. The CDR3 spans 13 residues. Per germline, CDR1 DFQATT and CDR2 SNEGSKA (reference sequence). The trim removed 6 bases at V and 0 bases at J, leaving 5 bases unmatched.

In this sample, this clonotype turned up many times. CDR3 residues: CASSLPLAGGPSTRTDTQYF. The CDR3 coding sequence is TGTGCCAGCAGCTTACCACTAGCGGGAGGGCCCTCCACACGCACAGATACGCAGTATTTT. The chain carries TRBV7-9 and TRBJ2-3; 13 positions match TRBD2. The CDR3 is 20 residues long. V dropped 2 bases and J dropped 1; count of bases not matched to a gene: 12. The germline CDR1 and CDR2 sequences are SEHNR and FQNEAQ (reference sequence).

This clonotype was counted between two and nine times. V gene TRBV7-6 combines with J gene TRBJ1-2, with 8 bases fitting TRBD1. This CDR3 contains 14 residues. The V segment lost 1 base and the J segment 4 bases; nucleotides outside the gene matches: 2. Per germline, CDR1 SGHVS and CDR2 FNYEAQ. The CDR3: CASSLGTGTYGYTF. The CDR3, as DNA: TGTGCCAGCAGCTTAGGGACAGGGACCTATGGCTACACCTTC.

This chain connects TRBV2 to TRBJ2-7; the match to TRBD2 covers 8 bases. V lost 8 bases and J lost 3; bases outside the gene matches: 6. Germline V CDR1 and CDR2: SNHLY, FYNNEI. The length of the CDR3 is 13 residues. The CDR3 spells CASLSGSFYEQYF. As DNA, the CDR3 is TGTGCCAGCTTGAGCGGGAGTTTCTACGAGCAGTACTTC.

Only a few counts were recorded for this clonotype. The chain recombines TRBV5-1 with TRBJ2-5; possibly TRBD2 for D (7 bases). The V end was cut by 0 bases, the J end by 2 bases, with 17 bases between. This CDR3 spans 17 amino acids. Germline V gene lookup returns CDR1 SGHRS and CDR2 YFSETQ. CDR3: CASSLVRGPLTQETQYF. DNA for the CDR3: TGCGCCAGCAGCTTGGTGCGGGGGCCACTCACTCAAGAGACCCAGTACTTC.

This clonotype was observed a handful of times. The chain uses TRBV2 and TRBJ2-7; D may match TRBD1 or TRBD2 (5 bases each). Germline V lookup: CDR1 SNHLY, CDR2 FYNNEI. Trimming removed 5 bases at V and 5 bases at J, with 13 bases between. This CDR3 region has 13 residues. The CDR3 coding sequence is TGTGCCAGCAGTTGGGGGAGTGGGAACGAGCAGTACTTC. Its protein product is CASSWGSGNEQYF.

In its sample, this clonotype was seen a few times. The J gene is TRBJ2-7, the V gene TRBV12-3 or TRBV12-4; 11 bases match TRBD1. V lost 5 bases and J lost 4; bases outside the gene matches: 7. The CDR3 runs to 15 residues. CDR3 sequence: CASSHRTGGPYEQYF. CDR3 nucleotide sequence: TGTGCCAGCAGTCATAGGACAGGGGGCCCTTACGAGCAGTACTTC.

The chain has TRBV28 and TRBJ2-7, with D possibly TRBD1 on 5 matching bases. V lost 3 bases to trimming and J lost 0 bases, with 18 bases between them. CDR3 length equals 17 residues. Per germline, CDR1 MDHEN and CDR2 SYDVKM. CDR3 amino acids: CASSLALGQGSSYEQYF. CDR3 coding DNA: TGTGCCAGCAGTTTGGCCCTGGGGCAAGGCAGCTCCTACGAGCAGTACTTC.

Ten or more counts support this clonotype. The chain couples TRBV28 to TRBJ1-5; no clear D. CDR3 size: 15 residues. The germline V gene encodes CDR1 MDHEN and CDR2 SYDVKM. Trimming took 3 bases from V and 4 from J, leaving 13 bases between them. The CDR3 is CASSFLGRTNQPQHF. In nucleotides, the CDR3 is TGTGCCAGCAGTTTCCTAGGACGGACTAATCAGCCCCAGCATTTT.

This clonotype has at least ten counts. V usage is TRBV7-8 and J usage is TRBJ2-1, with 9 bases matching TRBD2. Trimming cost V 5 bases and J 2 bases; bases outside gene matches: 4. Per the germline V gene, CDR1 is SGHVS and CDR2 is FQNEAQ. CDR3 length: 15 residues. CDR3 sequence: CASSVSSGAYNEQFF. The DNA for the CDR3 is TGTGCCAGCAGCGTGTCTAGCGGGGCCTACAATGAGCAGTTCTTC.

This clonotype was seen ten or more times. CDR3: CAIAETGNRGETQYF. The CDR3 nucleotides read TGTGCCATAGCCGAAACAGGGAATCGCGGAGAGACCCAGTACTTC. The chain couples TRBV10-3 to TRBJ2-5, with a weak D call TRBD1 (6 bases). CDR1 ENHRY and CDR2 SYGVKD come from the germline V gene. The CDR3 loop spans 15 amino acids. The V and J ends lost 9 bases and 4 bases respectively, with 21 bases between them.

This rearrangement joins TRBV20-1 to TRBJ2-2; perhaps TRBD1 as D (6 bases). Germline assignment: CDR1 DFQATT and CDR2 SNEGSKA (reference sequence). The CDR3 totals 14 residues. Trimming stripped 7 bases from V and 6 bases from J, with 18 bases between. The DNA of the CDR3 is TGCAGTGTTTTAACAGACAGGTCGGCCGGGGAGCTGTTTTTT. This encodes CSVLTDRSAGELFF.

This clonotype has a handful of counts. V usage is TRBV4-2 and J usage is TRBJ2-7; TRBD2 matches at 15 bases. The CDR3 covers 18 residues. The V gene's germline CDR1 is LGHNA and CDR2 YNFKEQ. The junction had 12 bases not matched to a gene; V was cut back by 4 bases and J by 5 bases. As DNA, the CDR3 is TGTGCCAGCAGCCCTTCTCGGACTAGCGGGAGGGGGCTGGACGAGCAGTACTTC. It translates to CASSPSRTSGRGLDEQYF.